These 8 T cell receptor beta chains share one sample of origin, sequenced in a study of blood T cell repertoires in COVID-19. The method was immunoSEQ multiplex PCR; TCRdb's version includes in-frame clones alone and lacks a portion of them. The sample shows 50,000 to 60,000 clones, approximately 85% of them seen only once. Specimen: peripheral blood. These receptors originate from a woman aged 80 or over with COVID-19, enrolled during active disease.

The chain uses TRBV30 and TRBJ1-2, with TRBD1 matching 7 bases. Germline values: CDR1 GTSNPN, CDR2 SVGIG (reference sequence). V lost 5 bases and J lost 2; bases outside the gene matches: 8. The CDR3 totals 14 residues. CDR3 sequence reads: CAWGLGRGNYGYTF. The CDR3 nucleotides are TGTGCCTGGGGCCTGGGCAGGGGGAACTATGGCTACACCTTC.

This clone occurred a few times. The chain couples TRBV27 to TRBJ2-1, with TRBD1 as a possible D gene (5 bases). Trimming cost V 5 bases and J 6 bases, with 11 bases left between them. CDR3 length: 13 amino acids. Germline CDR1 and CDR2: MNHEY and SMNVEV (reference sequence). CDR3 amino acids: CASSIGAANEQFF. CDR3 DNA sequence: TGTGCCAGCAGTATTGGGGCAGCCAATGAGCAGTTCTTC.

Worth noting for this clone: This sample includes further DNA sequences coding for the same CDR3. The rearrangement joins TRBV5-1 to TRBJ1-1, with TRBD1 matching over 12 bases. Germline V gene lookup returns CDR1 SGHRS and CDR2 YFSETQ. This CDR3 is built from 16 residues. The J segment lost 0 bases and the V segment lost 4 bases, leaving 4 bases of the junction unmatched. CDR3 nucleotide sequence: TGCGCCAGCAGCGGGGGACAGGGGGCCCTGAACACTGAAGCTTTCTTT. Its translation: CASSGGQGALNTEAFF.

This clone was found a few times. J is TRBJ1-6 and V is TRBV6-5; maybe TRBD1 (5 bases). CDR3 length: 13 residues. Per the germline V gene, CDR1 is MNHEY and CDR2 is SVGAGI. Deletions cut 5 bases from V and 7 bases from J, with 9 bases between. In DNA form, the CDR3 reads TGTGCCAGCAGTCCCCGGGGGAATTCACCCCTCCACTTT. This codes for CASSPRGNSPLHF.

The chain links TRBV5-1 to TRBJ2-6; possible D gene TRBD2, 5 bases. The CDR3 covers 16 residues. V was shortened by 0 bases and J by 9 bases, with 16 bases between the two germline ends. Germline-derived CDR1 and CDR2 are SGHRS and YFSETQ. The CDR3 nucleotides read TGCGCCAGCAGCTTGGGTCTATTGGGTGGAGGCAACGTCCTGACTTTC. Translation: CASSLGLLGGGNVLTF.

In this sample, this clone turned up once. The chain couples TRBV18 to TRBJ1-1; D possibly corresponds to TRBD1 (5 bases). Germline CDR1 reads KGHSH; CDR2 reads LQKENI. V was pared by 2 bases and J by 0 bases, with 10 bases between. This CDR3 region has 15 residues. In DNA form, the CDR3 reads TGTGCCAGCTCACCAGGGGCCGGCATGAACACTGAAGCTTTCTTT. It specifies CASSPGAGMNTEAFF.

The chain combines TRBV2 with TRBJ2-7; TRBD1 matches at 8 bases. Germline loops: CDR1 SNHLY, CDR2 FYNNEI. With 7 bases clipped from V and 0 bases from J, the junction kept 8 bases outside the gene matches. There are 15 residues in the CDR3. The CDR3 loop reads CASTEGQVSSYEQYF. CDR3 bases: TGTGCCAGCACAGAGGGACAGGTTAGCTCCTACGAGCAGTACTTC.

This clone has a handful of counts. The chain joins TRBV3-1 (or the pseudogene TRBV3-2) to TRBJ2-3; 7 nucleotides match TRBD2. This CDR3 is 15 amino acids long. V shed 0 bases, J shed 5 bases, and the junction held 5 bases outside the gene matches. Per the germline V gene, CDR1 is LGHDT and CDR2 is YNNKEL (reference sequence). CDR3: CASSQDQRGGDTQYF. Here the CDR3 DNA reads TGTGCCAGCAGCCAAGATCAGCGGGGTGGAGATACGCAGTATTTT.